The entry below gives a single T cell receptor beta chain sequence along with its context. This record comes from a study of control samples from healthy donors and cancer patients. V trimming: 1 base; J trimming: 2 bases; junction bases outside the gene matches: 3. The CDR3 spans 15 residues. From germline, CDR1 is SGHTA and CDR2 FQGNSA. The table came from immunoSEQ multiplex PCR; TCRdb's copy has only in-frame clones and leaves some out. The sample lists 140,000 or so clones, 90% to 95% occurring once. The V and J genes are TRBV7-2 and TRBJ2-7; 9 bases are a match to TRBD2. The sequence was collected from a man aged 55 to 70 with colorectal cancer. Sequencing input: PBMCs. The CDR3 region has the DNA TGTGCCAGCAGCTTAGGACTAGCGGCCACCTACGAGCAGTACTTC. Amino acids: CASSLGLAATYEQYF.